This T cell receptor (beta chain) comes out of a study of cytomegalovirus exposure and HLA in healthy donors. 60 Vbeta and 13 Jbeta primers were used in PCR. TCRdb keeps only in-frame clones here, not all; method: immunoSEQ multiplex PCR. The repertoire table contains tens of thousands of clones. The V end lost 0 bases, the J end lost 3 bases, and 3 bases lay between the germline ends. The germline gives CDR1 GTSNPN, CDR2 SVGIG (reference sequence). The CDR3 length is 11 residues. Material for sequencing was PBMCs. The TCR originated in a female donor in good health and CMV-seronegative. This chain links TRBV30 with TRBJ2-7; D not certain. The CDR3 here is CAWSVIYEQYF. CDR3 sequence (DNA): TGTGCCTGGAGTGTCATCTACGAGCAGTACTTC.